The 8 T cell receptor beta chains below all came from one sample that was sequenced in a study of cytomegalovirus exposure and HLA in healthy donors. PCR involved 60 Vbeta and 13 Jbeta primers. Data came from immunoSEQ multiplex PCR; TCRdb stores just in-frame clones and leaves some out. The sample has 90,000 to 120,000 clones, roughly 80% seen once. The material sequenced was PBMCs. The source is a man aged 30 to 39 in good health and CMV-seronegative.

This chain uses TRBV11-2 with TRBJ2-5; 11 bases match TRBD2. The germline gives CDR1 SGHAT, CDR2 FQNNGV. This CDR3 spans 17 amino acids. Trimming took 2 bases from V and 5 from J; bases not matched to a gene: 10. The CDR3: CASSLSASGGHKETQYF. CDR3 bases: TGTGCCAGCAGCTTATCTGCTAGCGGGGGGCATAAGGAGACCCAGTACTTC.

This clone has only a few counts. V usage is TRBV30 and J usage is TRBJ2-2; D may be TRBD1 (5 bases). Germline values: CDR1 GTSNPN, CDR2 SVGIG (reference sequence). V shed 2 bases and J shed 5 bases, with 18 bases lying between them. This CDR3 has 16 amino acids. The CDR3 DNA is TGTGCCTGGAGTTTCCCCCTGACAGCCGGAACCGGGGAGCTGTTTTTT. Translating it yields CAWSFPLTAGTGELFF.

This chain joins TRBV5-5 and TRBJ1-5, with D possibly being TRBD1 (5 bases). This CDR3 region has 14 residues. Germline V gene data show CDR1 as SGHKS and CDR2 as YYEKEE (reference sequence). Trimming cost V 3 bases and J 5 bases, with 12 bases left between them. The CDR3 is CASSYGLGDQPQHF. The DNA for the CDR3 is TGTGCCAGCAGCTACGGGCTAGGGGATCAGCCCCAGCATTTT.

The chain couples TRBV5-1 to TRBJ2-1; D might be TRBD1 (6 bases). This CDR3 is built from 12 residues. Trimming removed 2 bases at V and 10 bases at J, with 10 bases between. Germline V lookup: CDR1 SGHRS, CDR2 YFSETQ. The CDR3 coding sequence is TGCGCCAGCAGCTTTCCAGGGGAAGAGCAGTTCTTC. It yields the protein CASSFPGEEQFF.

This chain joins TRBV6-6 and TRBJ1-2; a weak D match, TRBD1 (6 bases). The CDR3 loop spans 14 amino acids. V was trimmed by 4 bases and J by 4 bases, leaving 13 bases between them. Looked up from germline, CDR1 is MNHNY and CDR2 is SVGAGI (reference sequence). CDR3 sequence: CASSSRRDIYGYTF. In DNA, the CDR3 is TGTGCCAGCAGTTCTCGCCGGGACATCTATGGCTACACCTTC.

The chain recombines TRBV28 with TRBJ1-4; D possibly corresponds to TRBD1 (6 bases). Trimming stripped 10 bases from V and 5 bases from J, with 14 bases between. The CDR3 totals 13 residues. Germline CDR1 reads MDHEN; CDR2 reads SYDVKM. The CDR3 is CATFQGLNEKLFF. CDR3 nucleotides: TGTGCCACCTTCCAGGGGCTGAATGAAAAACTGTTTTTT. Drawing the rest from reference TRBV28 and TRBJ1-4, the complete variable domain is DVKVTQSSRYLVKRTGEKVFLECVQDMDHENMFWYRQDPGLGLRLIYFSYDVKMKEKGDIPEGYSVSREKKERFSLILESASTNQTSMYLCATFQGLNEKLFFGSGTQLSVL.

The V and J genes are TRBV10-2 and TRBJ2-7; D possibly corresponds to TRBD1 (6 bases). V was shortened by 11 bases and J by 2 bases, with 19 bases between the two germline ends. CDR1 is WSHSY, CDR2 SAAADI, per germline. The CDR3 is made up of 14 amino acids. CDR3 DNA: TGCGCCGGCGACAGGCCGCAGAACCCCTACGAGCAGTACTTC. It encodes CAGDRPQNPYEQYF.

The chain carries TRBV11-2 and TRBJ2-3; 9 bases are shared with TRBD2. The CDR3 totals 15 residues. Germline loops: CDR1 SGHAT, CDR2 FQNNGV. V dropped 4 bases and J dropped 5; count of bases not matched to a gene: 7. The DNA for the CDR3 is TGTGCCAGCAGCTCCTTGGCGGGGGGGGTAGATACGCAGTATTTT. It yields the protein CASSSLAGGVDTQYF.